The following is a T cell receptor (beta chain) sequence with its context. Its antigen is undetermined. Some clones are missing from TCRdb's copy, which holds only in-frame ones; the method was immunoSEQ multiplex PCR. The sample has about 130,000 clones; approximately 90% are singletons. The entry originates in a study of T cell responses to AZD1222 COVID-19 vaccine. Study as a whole: Second-dose recipients at about 4 or about 12 weeks were treated as one pooled group.

CDR3 size: 15 residues. The ends lost 4 bases at V and 3 bases at J; junction bases unmatched: 4. In germline, CDR1 is LGHNA, CDR2 YSLEER. General study results and limits: Baseline seropositivity occurred in only 5 to 7 AZD1222 recipients. The study reported that nearly half of spike-specific TCRs target unmutated variant regions. In a largely white British group with more females than males, clonal diversity was possibly underestimated.

The source material was peripheral blood, sampled on day 0 of AZD1222 vaccination. The chain carries TRBV4-3 and TRBJ2-2; 8 nucleotides align to TRBD1. The receptor was isolated from an adult in good health. The CDR3 reads CASSPDRVHTGELFF. CDR3 DNA sequence: TGCGCCAGCAGCCCGGACAGGGTCCACACCGGGGAGCTGTTTTTT.